This TCR beta chain comes out of a study of cytomegalovirus exposure and HLA in healthy donors. Study-wide results and caveats: CMV serostatus was the sole immune exposure data available.

A word on this clone: The target antigen is unknown.

The PCR used 60 Vbeta and 13 Jbeta primers. Using immunoSEQ multiplex PCR, the repertoire was profiled, and TCRdb retains in-frame clones only, with some absent. The data show approximately 97,000 clones, about 81% seen once. The CDR3 runs to 13 residues. Germline-derived CDR1 and CDR2 are SGHNT and YYREEE (reference sequence). Trimming cost V 4 bases and J 2 bases, with 8 bases left between them. J is TRBJ2-3 and V is TRBV5-4; D unresolved. The receptor's source is a middle-aged man in good health and CMV-seropositive. The sequenced sample was PBMCs. The CDR3, as DNA: TGTGCCAGCAGCCCGGCGGACACAGATACGCAGTATTTT. Protein product: CASSPADTDTQYF. The complete variable domain, with remaining parts taken from reference TRBV5-4 and TRBJ2-3, reads ETGVTQSPTHLIKTRGQQVTLRCSSQSGHNTVSWYQQALGQGPQFIFQYYREEENGRGNFPPRFSGLQFPNYSSELNVNALELDDSALYLCASSPADTDTQYFGPGTRLTVL.